A selection of T cell receptor beta chains follows, all from one sample in a study of T cell responses to AZD1222 COVID-19 vaccine. Sequencing used immunoSEQ multiplex PCR; TCRdb keeps in-frame clones, though not all of them. The data include some 150,000 clones; the top ten clones carry 2% to 2.5%. Sequencing was done on a sample of peripheral blood. The source of these receptors is an adult in good health. Each CDR3 is given with its conserved first and last residue. The order of the fields is V gene, J gene, D gene, CDR3 protein, CDR3 DNA. The D gene is left open where the match is weak.

V gene: TRBV5-1
J gene: TRBJ1-5
D gene: -
CDR3 protein: CASSLVGVTLLHSNQPQHF
CDR3 DNA: TGCGCCAGCAGCTTGGTTGGGGTAACACTGCTTCATAGCAATCAGCCCCAGCATTTT

V gene: TRBV19
J gene: TRBJ1-1
D gene: -
CDR3 protein: CASSIGSVNTEAFF
CDR3 DNA: TGTGCCAGTAGTATTGGTTCGGTGAACACTGAAGCTTTCTTT

V gene: TRBV6-2/TRBV6-3
J gene: TRBJ2-1
D gene: TRBD2
CDR3 protein: CASSLELAGDNEQFF
CDR3 DNA: TGTGCCAGCAGTTTGGAACTAGCGGGGGACAATGAGCAGTTCTTC

V gene: TRBV5-1
J gene: TRBJ1-1
D gene: -
CDR3 protein: CASSSGWNTEAFF
CDR3 DNA: TGCGCCAGCAGCTCTGGATGGAACACTGAAGCTTTCTTT

V gene: TRBV2
J gene: TRBJ1-2
D gene: -
CDR3 protein: CASSEARQGNGYTF
CDR3 DNA: TGTGCCAGCAGTGAAGCGAGGCAGGGAAATGGCTACACCTTC

V gene: TRBV7-8
J gene: TRBJ2-3
D gene: -
CDR3 protein: CASSLAGLRDTQYF
CDR3 DNA: TGTGCCAGCAGCTTAGCGGGGCTTAGGGATACGCAGTATTTT

V gene: TRBV5-1
J gene: TRBJ1-4
D gene: -
CDR3 protein: CASSFGRPATNEKLFF
CDR3 DNA: TGCGCCAGCAGCTTTGGCAGACCTGCAACTAATGAAAAACTGTTTTTT

V gene: TRBV7-3
J gene: TRBJ1-1
D gene: -
CDR3 protein: CASSLMPVPNTEAFF
CDR3 DNA: TGTGCCAGCAGCTTAATGCCGGTGCCGAACACTGAAGCTTTCTTT

V gene: TRBV11-3
J gene: TRBJ1-3
D gene: -
CDR3 protein: CASSSGPAGNTIYF
CDR3 DNA: TGTGCCAGCAGCTCGGGACCTGCTGGAAACACCATATATTTT

V gene: TRBV11-3
J gene: TRBJ1-2
D gene: -
CDR3 protein: CASSLGVGYGYTF
CDR3 DNA: TGTGCCAGCAGCTTGGGAGTCGGTTATGGCTACACCTTC

V gene: TRBV19
J gene: TRBJ2-3
D gene: TRBD1
CDR3 protein: CASSLQGLLSTDTQYF
CDR3 DNA: TGTGCCAGTAGTTTACAGGGGCTCCTAAGCACAGATACGCAGTATTTT

V gene: TRBV7-2
J gene: TRBJ1-4
D gene: -
CDR3 protein: CASSYGTAETEKLFF
CDR3 DNA: TGTGCCAGCAGCTATGGGACTGCTGAAACCGAAAAACTGTTTTTT

V gene: TRBV19
J gene: TRBJ1-1
D gene: -
CDR3 protein: CASSRVEVNTEAFF
CDR3 DNA: TGTGCCAGTAGCCGGGTGGAGGTGAACACTGAAGCTTTCTTT

V gene: TRBV15
J gene: TRBJ2-2
D gene: -
CDR3 protein: CATKDRLLPGELFF
CDR3 DNA: TGTGCCACTAAAGACAGGTTACTTCCCGGGGAGCTGTTTTTT

V gene: TRBV7-6
J gene: TRBJ1-6
D gene: -
CDR3 protein: CASSSYNNSPLHF
CDR3 DNA: TGTGCCAGCAGCTCATATAATAATTCACCCCTCCACTTT

V gene: TRBV5-1
J gene: TRBJ1-4
D gene: -
CDR3 protein: CASSTDRTTNEKLFF
CDR3 DNA: TGCGCCAGCAGCACGGACAGAACAACTAATGAAAAACTGTTTTTT

V gene: TRBV30
J gene: TRBJ1-6
D gene: -
CDR3 protein: CAWRFIGNHSPLHF
CDR3 DNA: TGTGCCTGGAGGTTCATTGGAAACCATTCACCCCTCCACTTT

V gene: TRBV5-4
J gene: TRBJ1-1
D gene: -
CDR3 protein: CASSLGAGPNTEAFF
CDR3 DNA: TGTGCCAGCAGCTTGGGGGCAGGGCCGAACACTGAAGCTTTCTTT

V gene: TRBV4-1
J gene: TRBJ1-2
D gene: -
CDR3 protein: CASSQDPEQGYYGYTF
CDR3 DNA: TGCGCCAGCAGCCAAGATCCCGAGCAGGGCTACTATGGCTACACCTTC

V gene: TRBV19
J gene: TRBJ1-1
D gene: -
CDR3 protein: CASSSTGHRAEAFF
CDR3 DNA: TGTGCCAGTAGTTCGACAGGTCATAGGGCTGAAGCTTTCTTT

V gene: TRBV10-2
J gene: TRBJ2-7
D gene: -
CDR3 protein: CASSGSYEQYF
CDR3 DNA: TGCGCCAGCAGTGGAAGCTACGAGCAGTACTTC

V gene: TRBV2
J gene: TRBJ1-1
D gene: -
CDR3 protein: CASSEDGRRNTEAFF
CDR3 DNA: TGTGCCAGCAGCGAGGACGGGCGGAGGAACACTGAAGCTTTCTTT

V gene: TRBV11-3
J gene: TRBJ1-1
D gene: -
CDR3 protein: CASSPLAGANTEAFF
CDR3 DNA: TGTGCCAGCAGCCCCCTGGCGGGGGCAAACACTGAAGCTTTCTTT

V gene: TRBV6-2/TRBV6-3
J gene: TRBJ2-7
D gene: -
CDR3 protein: CASSLRIGGYEQYF
CDR3 DNA: TGTGCCAGCAGTTTACGGATAGGGGGATACGAGCAGTACTTC

V gene: TRBV9
J gene: TRBJ1-1
D gene: -
CDR3 protein: CASSLAGTSPTEAFF
CDR3 DNA: TGTGCCAGCAGCCTTGCCGGGACATCGCCAACCGAAGCTTTCTTT

V gene: TRBV9
J gene: TRBJ1-2
D gene: -
CDR3 protein: CASSLPRNGYTF
CDR3 DNA: TGTGCCAGCAGCCTCCCCCGTAACGGCTACACCTTC

V gene: TRBV6-5
J gene: TRBJ2-1
D gene: TRBD2
CDR3 protein: CASSRGLAGDEQFF
CDR3 DNA: TGTGCCAGCAGCCGTGGACTAGCGGGCGATGAGCAGTTCTTC

V gene: TRBV25-1
J gene: TRBJ1-1
D gene: -
CDR3 protein: CASQGGAEAFF
CDR3 DNA: TGTGCCAGCCAAGGGGGGGCTGAAGCTTTCTTT

V gene: TRBV9
J gene: TRBJ1-2
D gene: -
CDR3 protein: CASSRGRGSGRDYTF
CDR3 DNA: TGTGCCAGCAGCAGAGGTCGAGGGTCTGGGAGGGACTACACCTTC

V gene: TRBV29-1
J gene: TRBJ1-2
D gene: TRBD1
CDR3 protein: CSVEGGQGFGYTF
CDR3 DNA: TGCAGCGTTGAAGGGGGACAGGGGTTCGGCTACACCTTC

V gene: TRBV5-1
J gene: TRBJ1-2
D gene: -
CDR3 protein: CASSPNPDRRRVNGYTF
CDR3 DNA: TGCGCCAGCAGCCCAAACCCGGACCGCCGGCGGGTGAATGGCTACACCTTC

V gene: TRBV6-5
J gene: TRBJ1-1
D gene: -
CDR3 protein: CASRYNDGIRAFF
CDR3 DNA: TGTGCCAGCAGATACAACGATGGGATTAGGGCTTTCTTT

V gene: TRBV5-1
J gene: TRBJ1-1
D gene: -
CDR3 protein: CASSLASDTEAFF
CDR3 DNA: TGCGCCAGCAGCTTGGCCTCAGACACTGAAGCTTTCTTT